This T cell receptor (beta chain) was profiled in a study of cytomegalovirus exposure and HLA in healthy donors. Study outcomes and limitations: Among the sequence variants, a highly shared cluster was likely an artifact of sequencing. Accurate prediction of HLA-A and HLA-B alleles (for most subjects) was reportedly achieved from TCR beta sequences.

60 Vbeta and 13 Jbeta primers were used in PCR. Assay: immunoSEQ multiplex PCR; the TCRdb copy retains only in-frame clones and omits some. The data contain more than 95,000 clones, around 75% of them seen just once; the ten biggest clones take up about 8.3%. Germline CDR1 SGHTA, CDR2 FQGTGA. After removal of 4 bases from V and 7 bases from J, the junction contained 9 bases not matched to a gene. The CDR3 consists of 15 residues. Comments on this clone: Its target is not known.

The chain combines TRBV7-3 with TRBJ2-1; 8 nucleotides match TRBD2. This TCR was recovered from a woman aged 45-59 years in good health and CMV-seropositive. The sequenced sample was PBMCs. The CDR3 sequence is CASSSPGGAGNEQFF. In nucleotides, the CDR3 is TGTGCCAGCAGCTCCCCCGGGGGGGCAGGGAATGAGCAGTTCTTC. Based on the CDR3 plus reference TRBV7-3 and TRBJ2-1, the full variable domain is GAGVSQTPSNKVTEKGKYVELRCDPISGHTALYWYRQSLGQGPEFLIYFQGTGAADDSGLPNDRFFAVRPEGSVSTLKIQRTERGDSAVYLCASSSPGGAGNEQFFGPGTRLTVL.